This passage covers 30 T cell receptor beta chains from one sample sequenced in a study of blood T cell repertoires in COVID-19. TCRdb's table, derived via immunoSEQ multiplex PCR, lists solely in-frame clones and lacks some. Among some 87,000 clones listed, about 86% were seen once. Sequenced input: peripheral blood. Source of these receptors: a man at least 80 years old with active or convalescent COVID-19.

The V call is TRBV6-5, the J call TRBJ2-3; the D gene is possibly TRBD2 (5 bases). The V gene's germline CDR1 is MNHEY and CDR2 SVGAGI. The CDR3 has 15 residues. The V and J ends lost 6 bases and 4 bases respectively, with 17 bases between them. The DNA for the CDR3 is TGTGCCAGCAGCCGCAGCCCAACTAGATCAGATACGCAGTATTTT. Translated: CASSRSPTRSDTQYF.

This sequence joins TRBV6-2 or TRBV6-3 and TRBJ1-6; 7 bases agree with TRBD1. Looked up from germline, CDR1 is MNHEY and CDR2 is SVGEGT. V was clipped by 1 base and J by 9 bases; unmatched bases: 9. The CDR3 consists of 16 residues. CDR3 DNA: TGTGCCAGCAGTTACTTGGGGACAGAGAAGGCTTCACCCCTCCACTTT. Residues: CASSYLGTEKASPLHF.

The CDR3 coding sequence is TGTGCCACCAGCAGAGGAGGAGGGGTAGCGGGATACGAGCAGTACTTC. It specifies CATSRGGGVAGYEQYF. The V and J genes are TRBV15 and TRBJ2-7, with 8 bases matching TRBD2. Germline V gene sequence: CDR1 LNHNV, CDR2 YYDKDF (reference sequence). The junction had 9 bases not matched to a gene; V was cut back by 1 base and J by 4 bases. The CDR3 consists of 16 residues.

The rearrangement uses TRBV28 and TRBJ1-2; D perhaps matches TRBD1 (6 bases). Germline V gene data show CDR1 as MDHEN and CDR2 as SYDVKM. V was pared by 5 bases and J by 8 bases, with 15 bases between. CDR3 length equals 13 residues. DNA for the CDR3: TGTGCCAGCAGTCCCCCCCAGACAGGAGGCTACACCTTC. This gives the protein CASSPPQTGGYTF.

This chain joins TRBV19 and TRBJ1-2; a possible D gene is TRBD1 (5 bases). The CDR3 is made up of 13 amino acids. The germline V gene encodes CDR1 LNHDA and CDR2 SQIVND (reference sequence). With 8 bases removed from V and 4 bases from J, the gap between germline ends came to 14 bases. The CDR3 protein is CASGAPSPYGYTF. DNA for the CDR3: TGTGCCAGTGGGGCCCCATCCCCCTATGGCTACACCTTC. Combining the CDR3 with reference TRBV19 and TRBJ1-2 gives the whole variable domain DGGITQSPKYLFRKEGQNVTLSCEQNLNHDAMYWYRQDPGQGLRLIYYSQIVNDFQKGDIAEGYSVSREKKESFPLTVTSAQKNPTAFYLCASGAPSPYGYTFGSGTRLTVV.

This clone was seen only once. The V call is TRBV28, the J call TRBJ2-3; D is ambiguous. Trimming removed 4 bases from V and 3 bases from J, with 11 bases in between. The CDR3 totals 14 residues. Looked up from germline, CDR1 is MDHEN and CDR2 is SYDVKM. The CDR3 sequence: CASSSHQATDTQYF. The CDR3 nucleotides are TGTGCCAGCAGTTCCCACCAGGCGACAGATACGCAGTATTTT.

CDR3 sequence reads: CASSGQGNYGYTF. DNA of the CDR3: TGCGCCAGCAGCGGACAGGGGAACTATGGCTACACCTTC. The genes are TRBV10-1 and TRBJ1-2; 9 nucleotides match TRBD1. V gave up 6 bases and J gave up 2 bases; unmatched junction bases: 1. CDR1 is WNHNN, CDR2 SYGVQD, per germline (reference sequence). The CDR3 is 13 residues long.

The chain has TRBV2 and TRBJ1-2; 7 bases align to TRBD1. Germline V gene sequence: CDR1 SNHLY, CDR2 FYNNEI. This CDR3 spans 15 amino acids. V shed 0 bases, J shed 4 bases, and the junction held 5 bases outside the gene matches. In DNA, the CDR3 is TGTGCCAGCAGTGAAGCGCCAGGGGGTAGCTATGGCTACACCTTC. Protein sequence: CASSEAPGGSYGYTF. Full variable domain (remainder filled in from reference TRBV2 and TRBJ1-2): EPEVTQTPSHQVTQMGQEVILRCVPISNHLYFYWYRQILGQKVEFLVSFYNNEISEKSEIFDDQFSVERPDGSNFTLKIRSTKLEDSAMYFCASSEAPGGSYGYTFGSGTRLTVV.

The chain joins TRBV5-1 to TRBJ2-5, with 11 bases aligning to TRBD2. J was trimmed by 0 bases and V by 6 bases; bases with no gene match: 1. CDR3 length: 14 amino acids. The V gene's germline CDR1 is SGHRS and CDR2 YFSETQ. The CDR3 region is CASTSGRNQETQYF. For the CDR3, the DNA is TGCGCCAGCACTAGCGGGAGGAACCAAGAGACCCAGTACTTC.

The chain combines TRBV10-3 with TRBJ2-5; 7 bases map to TRBD1. Trimming took 7 bases from V and 3 from J; bases not matched to a gene: 5. CDR3 length: 13 residues. Germline assignment: CDR1 ENHRY and CDR2 SYGVKD. CDR3 sequence: CAITDRVEETQYF. In DNA, the CDR3 is TGTGCCATCACAGACAGGGTCGAAGAGACCCAGTACTTC.

This clone was counted only a few times. V is TRBV9 and J is TRBJ1-6; 8 bases agree with TRBD1. The trim removed 3 bases at V and 10 bases at J, leaving 6 bases unmatched. Germline lookup yields CDR1 SGDLS and CDR2 YYNGEE. The length of the CDR3 is 14 residues. The CDR3 bases are TGTGCCAGCAGCGCCGGGACAGGTGAATCACCCCTCCACTTT. This translates into CASSAGTGESPLHF.

The chain joins TRBV2 to TRBJ2-7, with D maybe TRBD1 (6 bases). Looked up from germline, CDR1 is SNHLY and CDR2 is FYNNEI. V was clipped by 2 bases and J by 5 bases, with 13 bases between them. The CDR3 is 14 residues long. CDR3 amino acids: CASSESDRIHEQYF. The CDR3 DNA sequence: TGTGCCAGCAGTGAATCTGACAGGATCCACGAGCAGTACTTC.

This chain uses TRBV4-2 with TRBJ1-2; D possibly corresponds to TRBD1 (6 bases). CDR1 is LGHNA, CDR2 YNFKEQ, per germline. This CDR3 is built from 18 residues. Trimming shortened V by 1 base and J by 5 bases, and 23 bases separated the two germline ends. CDR3 region: CASSQGGQGPAQGYGYTF. CDR3 in DNA: TGTGCCAGCAGCCAAGGTGGCCAGGGGCCTGCCCAGGGGTATGGCTACACCTTC.

The chain employs TRBV5-1 and TRBJ1-2; D gene ambiguous. Looked up from germline, CDR1 is SGHRS and CDR2 is YFSETQ. The CDR3 is 13 residues long. V was clipped by 4 bases and J by 1 base, with 8 bases between them. CDR3 sequence reads: CASSADGNYGYTF. In DNA, the CDR3 is TGCGCCAGCAGCGCAGATGGTAACTATGGCTACACCTTC.

The gene calls are TRBV7-9 and TRBJ2-5, with 9 positions matching TRBD2. The germline CDR1 and CDR2 sequences are SEHNR and FQNEAQ (reference sequence). This CDR3 comprises 15 residues. J gave up 0 bases and V 5 bases, and 4 bases lay outside the gene matches. The CDR3 DNA reads as TGTGCCAGCAGCACGGGACTAGCAAACCAAGAGACCCAGTACTTC. Protein sequence: CASSTGLANQETQYF.

The chain combines TRBV2 with TRBJ2-2; no reliable D call. V lost 4 bases, J lost 2 bases, and 8 bases lay in between. Germline V gene sequence: CDR1 SNHLY, CDR2 FYNNEI. There are 14 residues in the CDR3. CDR3 residues: CASSVNTNTGELFF. As DNA, the CDR3 is TGTGCCAGCAGTGTTAACACCAACACCGGGGAGCTGTTTTTT. Full variable domain (outside the CDR3, taken from reference TRBV2 and TRBJ2-2): EPEVTQTPSHQVTQMGQEVILRCVPISNHLYFYWYRQILGQKVEFLVSFYNNEISEKSEIFDDQFSVERPDGSNFTLKIRSTKLEDSAMYFCASSVNTNTGELFFGEGSRLTVL.

V usage is TRBV7-8 and J usage is TRBJ2-5, with 11 bases matching TRBD2. V shed 2 bases and J 3 bases; nucleotides not matched to a gene: 8. The CDR3 sequence is 17 residues long. Per the germline V gene, CDR1 is SGHVS and CDR2 is FQNEAQ. The CDR3 bases are TGTGCCAGCAGCTTAAATCGGGGTAGCGGGGGGGAAGAGACCCAGTACTTC. Residues: CASSLNRGSGGEETQYF. Full variable domain (rest looked up from reference TRBV7-8 and TRBJ2-5): GAGVSQSPRYKVAKRGQDVALRCDPISGHVSLFWYQQALGQGPEFLTYFQNEAQLDKSGLPSDRFFAERPEGSVSTLKIQRTQQEDSAVYLCASSLNRGSGGEETQYFGPGTRLLVL.

The V gene is TRBV28, the J gene TRBJ2-4, with 10 bases identical to TRBD1. Germline lookup yields CDR1 MDHEN and CDR2 SYDVKM. The V segment lost 2 bases and the J segment 4 bases; nucleotides outside the gene matches: 2. CDR3 length: 15 residues. The DNA of the CDR3 is TGTGCCAGCAGTTTAGAGGGACAGGGGAAAAACATTCAGTACTTC. It yields the protein CASSLEGQGKNIQYF. Supplemented by reference TRBV28 and TRBJ2-4, the full variable domain reads DVKVTQSSRYLVKRTGEKVFLECVQDMDHENMFWYRQDPGLGLRLIYFSYDVKMKEKGDIPEGYSVSREKKERFSLILESASTNQTSMYLCASSLEGQGKNIQYFGAGTRLSVL.

The J gene is TRBJ1-2, the V gene TRBV19; TRBD1 might be the D (5 bases). The CDR3 extends over 14 amino acids. V was cut by 1 base and J by 3 bases, with 9 bases left in between. Germline V lookup: CDR1 LNHDA, CDR2 SQIVND (reference sequence). The CDR3 loop reads CASSIGGAYYGYTF. DNA of the CDR3: TGTGCCAGTAGTATAGGGGGCGCTTACTATGGCTACACCTTC.

The genes are TRBV30 and TRBJ2-2, with 11 bases fitting TRBD2. This CDR3 has 17 amino acids. With V trimmed by 3 bases and J by 4 bases, 10 bases remained unmatched. Germline CDR1 reads GTSNPN; CDR2 reads SVGIG (reference sequence). Here the CDR3 reads CAWSGTSGGLVTGELFF. CDR3 bases: TGTGCCTGGAGCGGTACTAGCGGGGGTTTGGTCACCGGGGAGCTGTTTTTT.

The chain has TRBV18 and TRBJ1-4; the match to TRBD1 covers 7 bases. From germline, CDR1 is KGHSH and CDR2 LQKENI. The ends lost 4 bases at V and 5 bases at J; junction bases unmatched: 4. The CDR3 runs to 14 residues. CDR3 DNA: TGTGCCAGCTCACAAGGACAGGAGAATGAAAAACTGTTTTTT. Residues: CASSQGQENEKLFF.

This chain connects TRBV30 to TRBJ1-2; D is unresolved. V lost 3 bases to trimming and J lost 8 bases, with 13 bases between them. The CDR3 is 12 residues long. CDR1 is GTSNPN, CDR2 SVGIG, per germline (reference sequence). The DNA of the CDR3 is TGTGCCTGGAGATTGAGCATGTCGGGCTACACCTTC. Translating it yields CAWRLSMSGYTF.

The chain is built from TRBV4-1 and TRBJ2-3; 10 positions match TRBD2. The CDR3 is 17 amino acids. Germline lookup yields CDR1 MGHRA and CDR2 YSYEKL. Trimming took 1 base from V and 5 from J; bases not matched to a gene: 9. Here the CDR3 DNA reads TGCGCCAGCAGCCAAGCAGTTACTAGCGGGAAGGTAGATACGCAGTATTTT. It codes for CASSQAVTSGKVDTQYF.

The CDR3 loop reads CASGGTGGTGELFF. In nucleotides, the CDR3 is TGTGCCAGTGGGGGGACAGGCGGCACCGGGGAGCTGTTTTTT. The chain combines TRBV19 with TRBJ2-2; 8 bases agree with TRBD1. Looked up from germline, CDR1 is LNHDA and CDR2 is SQIVND (reference sequence). V lost 8 bases, J lost 4 bases, and 6 bases stayed unmatched. This CDR3 region has 14 residues.

V is TRBV28 and J is TRBJ1-3; perhaps TRBD1 as D (5 bases). Between the trimmed V and J ends, which lost 4 bases and 3 bases, there was a span of 13 bases. The CDR3 is 15 residues long. CDR1 MDHEN and CDR2 SYDVKM come from the germline V gene. DNA for the CDR3: TGTGCCAGCAGTTCCTTAACAGGACGTGGAAACACCATATATTTT. Its translation is CASSSLTGRGNTIYF.

This chain connects TRBV2 to TRBJ2-3; perhaps TRBD2 as D (5 bases). Germline values: CDR1 SNHLY, CDR2 FYNNEI. Trimming took 5 bases from V and 4 from J, leaving 10 bases between them. The CDR3 has 13 residues. The CDR3 DNA is TGTGCCAGCAGTAGGAACGGGGCAGATACGCAGTATTTT. Its protein product is CASSRNGADTQYF.

This sequence joins TRBV28 and TRBJ2-6, with D uncertain. From germline, CDR1 is MDHEN and CDR2 SYDVKM. Trimming cost V 6 bases and J 3 bases, with 9 bases left between them. CDR3 size: 14 residues. The CDR3 is CASRNSGGANVLTF. The CDR3 region has the DNA TGTGCCAGCAGAAACTCCGGTGGGGCCAACGTCCTGACTTTC. The variable domain in full, with the rest retrieved from reference TRBV28 and TRBJ2-6, is DVKVTQSSRYLVKRTGEKVFLECVQDMDHENMFWYRQDPGLGLRLIYFSYDVKMKEKGDIPEGYSVSREKKERFSLILESASTNQTSMYLCASRNSGGANVLTFGAGSRLTVL.

V gene TRBV11-2 combines with J gene TRBJ2-1, with 8 bases lining up with TRBD1. The CDR3 is 13 residues long. The V and J ends lost 5 bases and 3 bases, in that order; junction bases with no gene match: 0. Germline CDR1 is SGHAT and CDR2 is FQNNGV. The CDR3: CASSTGGYNEQFF. The CDR3 DNA follows: TGTGCCAGCAGCACAGGGGGCTACAATGAGCAGTTCTTC.

The chain couples TRBV18 to TRBJ2-3; TRBD2 matches 11 bases. This CDR3 comprises 15 residues. The V gene end was trimmed by 4 bases and the J gene end by 4 bases; junction bases not matched to a gene: 4. Per germline, CDR1 KGHSH and CDR2 LQKENI. CDR3 amino acids: CASSLTSGEADTQYF. Here the CDR3 DNA reads TGTGCCAGCTCACTGACTAGCGGGGAAGCAGATACGCAGTATTTT.

The chain joins TRBV5-6 to TRBJ2-1; 7 positions match TRBD2. The germline gives CDR1 SGHDT, CDR2 YYEEEE. V lost 0 bases and J lost 4; bases outside the gene matches: 10. The CDR3 contains 17 residues. The CDR3 region is CASSLAVAGGRYNEQFF. The DNA of the CDR3 is TGTGCCAGCAGCTTGGCCGTAGCGGGCGGACGTTACAATGAGCAGTTCTTC.